A single sample gave rise to the 18 T cell receptor beta chains below, sequenced in a study of identifying expanded T cells in peripheral blood. The repertoire was sequenced with immunoSEQ multiplex PCR; TCRdb's copy has only in-frame clones and lacks some. The repertoire consists of 45,000 to 60,000 clones, with about 80% occurring once and the leading ten covering 17%. Sequenced: blood. These receptors all come from a person aged 18 to 75 in good health.

Concerning this clone itself: Other nucleotide sequences from this sample produce the same CDR3. The J gene is TRBJ1-3, the V gene TRBV11-3, with 9 bases matching TRBD1. J gave up 4 bases and V 5 bases, and 6 bases lay outside the gene matches. The CDR3 totals 15 residues. Germline values: CDR1 SGHNT, CDR2 YENEEA. The CDR3 coding sequence is TGTGCCAGCAGCCCGGGACAGGGTCCCGGAAACACCATATATTTT. It yields the protein CASSPGQGPGNTIYF. Full variable domain (missing parts from reference TRBV11-3 and TRBJ1-3): EAGVVQSPRYKIIEKKQPVAFWCNPISGHNTLYWYLQNLGQGPELLIRYENEEAVDDSQLPKDRFSAERLKGVDSTLKIQPAELGDSAVYLCASSPGQGPGNTIYFGEGSWLTVV.

The V gene is TRBV4-2, the J gene TRBJ2-3, with 8 bases matching TRBD2. The germline CDR1 and CDR2 sequences are LGHNA and YNFKEQ. Unmatched junction bases numbered 9, after V lost 1 base and J lost 6 bases. The CDR3 spans 16 residues. The DNA of the CDR3 is TGTGCCAGCAGCCAAGGTCGGGGGGGCAGTAGGGATACGCAGTATTTT. Protein sequence: CASSQGRGGSRDTQYF.

This clone was seen only once. The chain links TRBV7-3 to TRBJ1-1, with D perhaps TRBD1 (6 bases). Germline CDR1 SGHTA, CDR2 FQGTGA. The CDR3 contains 13 residues. Trimming left V 5 bases short and J 7 bases short, with 14 bases between. DNA for the CDR3: TGTGCCAGCAGCCAACAACAGGGCGGTGAAGCTTTCTTT. Translated, it gives CASSQQQGGEAFF.

The chain links TRBV29-1 to TRBJ2-3; 7 positions match TRBD2. V gave up 0 bases and J gave up 2 bases; unmatched junction bases: 14. The CDR3 runs 18 residues. Germline V gene lookup returns CDR1 SQVTM and CDR2 ANQGSEA. The CDR3 reads CSVEDPLVLAADTDTQYF. DNA for the CDR3: TGCAGCGTTGAAGATCCCCTCGTTCTAGCGGCAGACACAGATACGCAGTATTTT.

This chain connects TRBV30 to TRBJ1-5; D uncertain. The CDR3 length is 15 residues. V was cut by 0 bases and J by 1 base, with 10 bases left in between. Germline CDR1 and CDR2: GTSNPN and SVGIG (reference sequence). The CDR3 protein is CAWSVGLGSNQPQHF. CDR3 sequence (DNA): TGTGCCTGGAGTGTTGGGTTGGGGAGCAATCAGCCCCAGCATTTT.

This sequence joins TRBV29-1 and TRBJ1-2; the D is unclear. Germline V gene data show CDR1 as SQVTM and CDR2 as ANQGSEA. V was cut by 6 bases and J by 7 bases, with 24 bases left in between. The CDR3 length is 15 residues. CDR3 protein: CSVHESRSLLGGYTF. CDR3 sequence (DNA): TGCAGCGTACATGAATCAAGGTCCTTGCTGGGTGGCTACACCTTC.

CDR3: CASSVAAGVTDTQYF. CDR3 coding DNA: TGTGCCAGCAGCGTAGCAGCGGGGGTCACAGATACGCAGTATTTT. The chain recombines TRBV9 with TRBJ2-3; 8 nucleotides line up with TRBD2. The ends lost 0 bases at V and 2 bases at J; junction bases unmatched: 2. Germline V gene sequence: CDR1 SGDLS, CDR2 YYNGEE. This CDR3 has 15 amino acids.

This clone was counted a single time. The J gene is TRBJ2-1, the V gene TRBV18; 7 nucleotides align to TRBD2. After removal of 4 bases from V and 1 base from J, the junction contained 7 bases not matched to a gene. The CDR3 length is 16 residues. The germline V gene encodes CDR1 KGHSH and CDR2 LQKENI. Here the CDR3 DNA reads TGTGCCAGCTCACACGGAGCGGGAAAGTCCTACAATGAGCAGTTCTTC. Its protein product is CASSHGAGKSYNEQFF.

The chain combines TRBV9 with TRBJ2-3, with 11 bases identical to TRBD2. Germline V gives CDR1 SGDLS, CDR2 YYNGEE. Trimming cost V 3 bases and J 0 bases; bases outside gene matches: 3. CDR3 length equals 16 residues. The chain's CDR3 is CASSAVAGGSTDTQYF. In DNA, the CDR3 is TGTGCCAGCAGCGCCGTAGCGGGGGGGAGCACAGATACGCAGTATTTT.

The chain has TRBV4-1 and TRBJ1-6; perhaps TRBD1 as D (5 bases). CDR3 length: 14 amino acids. V was cut by 0 bases and J by 11 bases, with 11 bases left in between. Germline CDR1 reads MGHRA; CDR2 reads YSYEKL. The CDR3 region has the DNA TGCGCCAGCAGCCAAGAATGGCAGGGAACACCCCTCCACTTT. The encoded protein is CASSQEWQGTPLHF.

V is TRBV5-1 and J is TRBJ2-2, with D unclear. Deletions cut 3 bases from V and 4 bases from J, with 4 bases between. Germline assignment: CDR1 SGHRS and CDR2 YFSETQ. The CDR3 is 12 amino acids. CDR3: CASSSGTGELFF. The CDR3 DNA is TGCGCCAGCAGCTCGGGCACCGGGGAGCTGTTTTTT.

The chain uses TRBV28 and TRBJ1-1, with D possibly being TRBD1 (6 bases). There are 14 residues in the CDR3. Trimming removed 4 bases at V and 5 bases at J, with 14 bases between. Germline loops: CDR1 MDHEN, CDR2 SYDVKM. The CDR3, as DNA: TGTGCCAGCAGTTCTCCCCCCAGGGGAACTGAAGCTTTCTTT. Residues: CASSSPPRGTEAFF.

V is TRBV7-2 and J is TRBJ2-7; the D is unclear. Germline V lookup: CDR1 SGHTA, CDR2 FQGNSA. This CDR3 comprises 14 residues. V lost 2 bases, J lost 3 bases, and 11 bases lay in between. The CDR3 is CASSLSPQIYEQYV. Written as DNA, the CDR3 is TGTGCCAGCAGCTTATCGCCCCAGATCTACGAGCAGTACGTC.

This clone was seen more than once but under ten times. This chain uses TRBV27 with TRBJ2-2, with unresolved D. The CDR3 runs 14 residues. V was trimmed by 5 bases and J by 3 bases, leaving 10 bases between them. Per germline, CDR1 MNHEY and CDR2 SMNVEV (reference sequence). CDR3 amino acids: CASSLRTDTGELFF. CDR3 nucleotide sequence: TGTGCCAGCAGTCTTAGGACGGACACCGGGGAGCTGTTTTTT.

The V and J genes are TRBV19 and TRBJ1-3; 10 bases match TRBD1. Germline CDR1 is LNHDA and CDR2 is SQIVND (reference sequence). The CDR3 has 16 residues. Trimming removed 5 bases from V and 7 bases from J; junction bases left unmatched: 11. The CDR3 loop reads CASSFRQGADANTIYF. The CDR3 region has the DNA TGTGCCAGTAGTTTCCGACAGGGGGCCGACGCGAACACCATATATTTT.

The rearrangement joins TRBV5-6 to TRBJ2-1; D uncertain. V was shortened by 1 base and J by 9 bases, with 20 bases between the two germline ends. Germline V gives CDR1 SGHDT, CDR2 YYEEEE. The length of the CDR3 is 16 residues. The CDR3: CASSLIDELRSGEQFF. DNA for the CDR3: TGTGCCAGCAGCTTGATTGACGAGCTCAGGTCTGGTGAGCAGTTCTTC.

The V and J genes are TRBV27 and TRBJ1-1; maybe TRBD1 (6 bases). Germline CDR1 and CDR2: MNHEY and SMNVEV (reference sequence). V was shortened by 5 bases and J by 5 bases, with 12 bases between the two germline ends. This CDR3 is built from 13 residues. CDR3 in DNA: TGTGCCAGCAGTAAAACAGGGTGGACTGAAGCTTTCTTT. Amino acid sequence: CASSKTGWTEAFF.

This clone was counted at least ten times. The rearrangement links TRBV18 to TRBJ2-3; D is ambiguous. Trimming cost V 6 bases and J 0 bases, with 10 bases left between them. The CDR3 loop spans 14 amino acids. Germline V CDR1 and CDR2: KGHSH, LQKENI. The CDR3 region is CASSQQTSTDTQYF. CDR3 nucleotides: TGTGCCAGCTCCCAACAAACCAGCACAGATACGCAGTATTTT.